This TCR beta chain comes out of a study of T cells in Graves' hyperthyroidism and ophthalmopathy. General study findings and limits: Most thyroid clonotypes expanded above 0.001 appeared in blood too.

Aged 18 to 65, the patients had hyperthyroidism that was newly diagnosed and had lasted under 2 months. Reasons for excluding patients were uncontrolled infection, other autoimmune disease, pregnancy or lactation. Thyroid ultrasound, orbital computed tomography, clinical symptoms, and serum thyroxine and TRAb underpinned diagnoses. RNA transcripts provided the source from which TCR beta CDR3 regions were amplified. The TCR CDR3 first-round RT-PCR relied on the HTBI primer set. TCRdb re-derived calls from the multiplex PCR reads in MiXCR, one entry per CDR3 protein. This table holds about 400,000 distinct CDR3 sequences, approximately 14% found once. The CDR3 consists of 15 residues. Germline CDR1 reads DFQATT; CDR2 reads SNEGSKA (reference sequence). V was cut by 0 bases and J by 3 bases, with 14 bases left in between. This clonotype showed up many times. Its matching antigen is unknown.

V gene TRBV20-1 combines with J gene TRBJ1-1; a possible D gene is TRBD1 (6 bases). This sequence was found in a young woman with Graves' hyperthyroidism. What was sequenced was blood. CDR3 DNA sequence: TGCAGTGCTAGAGATGAGGCAGGGGTTGACACTGAAGCTTTCTTT. Its protein product is CSARDEAGVDTEAFF.